This T cell receptor beta chain appears in the sequencing data of a study of blood T cell repertoires in COVID-19. Study context: Acute and convalescent COVID-19 specimens originated in the United States, Italy and Spain.

Some clones are missing from TCRdb's copy, which holds only in-frame ones; the method was immunoSEQ multiplex PCR. The sample has 150,000 or so clones, roughly 90% seen once; the top ten hold 1% to 1.5%. Across about two dozen US areas, participants ranged in age from roughly 18 to 95 years. V was pared by 1 base and J by 1 base, with 7 bases between. The CDR3 sequence is 14 residues long. In germline, CDR1 is SGHAT, CDR2 FQDESV (reference sequence). This clone showed up just once. The chain carries TRBV11-1 and TRBJ1-1, with TRBD1 as a possible D gene (5 bases). The sequence was collected from a woman in her 30s with acute COVID-19. The specimen was PBMCs or T cells enriched from blood (not recorded which). The CDR3 region is CASSLERGNTEAFF. Here the CDR3 DNA reads TGTGCCAGCAGCTTAGAAAGGGGGAACACTGAAGCTTTCTTT.